Shown below are 10 T cell receptor beta chains from a single sample sequenced in a study of vaccination effects on CD4 cells after COVID-19 (dated by TCRdb to between 2020 and 2023). The ViraFEST assay stimulated PBMC with viral peptide pools and then used TCR sequencing to identify antigen-specific CD4+ T cell clonotypes by expansion. After 10 to 11 days of culture, CD4+ T cells were isolated with the EasySep CD4+ T cell isolation kit. The absence of prior SARS-CoV-2 infection in healthy vaccine recipients was confirmed by negative nucleocapsid antibodies before and after vaccination. Their recognized antigens are unknown. Libraries were built with the immunoSEQ multiplex PCR assay. This immuneACCESS table, as held by TCRdb, lists in-frame sequences with V and J called but not all clones. Of the missing ones, under half trace to an unresolved V gene in checked studies; the others have no known cause. The sample yields 24,000 or so clones; roughly 73% were counted once. The ten largest account for 5% of the sample.

The specimen comprised CD4+ T cells from PBMCs cultured with SARS-CoV-2 spike peptides, sampled before COVID-19 vaccination. The intended sense of this specimen's cell subset or site label: SARS-CoV-2 spike overlapping peptide pool stimulation. These receptors were collected from a human donor who received a COVID-19 vaccine.

V is TRBV3-1 (or the pseudogene TRBV3-2) and J is TRBJ1-6; TRBD1 agrees at 7 bases. The junction had 5 bases not matched to a gene; V was cut back by 5 bases and J by 4 bases. The CDR3 sequence is 15 residues long. CDR1 is LGHDT, CDR2 YNNKEL, per germline (reference sequence). The CDR3 DNA reads as TGTGCCAGCAGCGCACGGACAGGTTATAATTCACCCCTCCACTTT. It codes for CASSARTGYNSPLHF.

This clone was picked up one time. The chain combines TRBV3-1 (or the pseudogene TRBV3-2) with TRBJ2-1; 7 bases line up with TRBD2. CDR1 and CDR2 (germline): LGHDT, YNNKEL (reference sequence). The CDR3 length is 15 residues. Germline trimming cut 0 bases from V and 2 bases from J; bases unmatched to any gene: 1. The CDR3 DNA reads TGTGCCAGCAGCCAAGACGGACTAGCCTACAATGAGCAGTTCTTC. It yields the protein CASSQDGLAYNEQFF.

J is TRBJ1-2 and V is TRBV25-1; D is perhaps TRBD1 (5 bases). CDR3 length equals 15 residues. Trimming removed 3 bases at V and 0 bases at J, with 11 bases between. Germline V CDR1 and CDR2: MGHDK, SYGVNS. CDR3 DNA sequence: TGTGCCAGCAGTGAGAGACAGAACGCTAACTATGGCTACACCTTC. Translated: CASSERQNANYGYTF.

The chain has TRBV6-4 and TRBJ2-2; 12 bases map to TRBD1. The germline gives CDR1 MRHNA, CDR2 SNTAGT. The length of the CDR3 is 15 residues. Trimming cost V 6 bases and J 6 bases; bases outside gene matches: 5. CDR3 in amino acids: CASSQWDRGPGELFF. Written as DNA, the CDR3 is TGTGCCAGCAGCCAGTGGGACAGGGGGCCCGGGGAGCTGTTTTTT.

The genes are TRBV5-1 and TRBJ1-2, with TRBD1 matching 7 bases. The germline V gene encodes CDR1 SGHRS and CDR2 YFSETQ. J was trimmed by 8 bases and V by 0 bases; bases with no gene match: 7. The CDR3 runs to 14 residues. The CDR3 here is CASSLASTGEGYTF. The CDR3 nucleotides read TGCGCCAGCAGCTTGGCCTCTACAGGGGAGGGCTACACCTTC. The variable domain in full, completed from reference TRBV5-1 and TRBJ1-2, reads KAGVTQTPRYLIKTRGQQVTLSCSPISGHRSVSWYQQTPGQGLQFLFEYFSETQRNKGNFPGRFSGRQFSNSRSEMNVSTLELGDSALYLCASSLASTGEGYTFGSGTRLTVV.

V and J are TRBV4-2 and TRBJ1-4, with a tentative D call TRBD1 (6 bases). Trimming stripped 2 bases from V and 2 bases from J, with 9 bases between. There are 15 residues in the CDR3. Per germline, CDR1 LGHNA and CDR2 YNFKEQ. CDR3 residues: CASSQPGHTNEKLFF. The CDR3 DNA reads TGTGCCAGCAGCCAACCGGGACACACTAATGAAAAACTGTTTTTT.

This clone came up a few times. This chain links TRBV6-4 with TRBJ2-1, with TRBD2 identical over 13 bases. Germline V CDR1 and CDR2: MRHNA, SNTAGT. The CDR3 has 15 amino acids. Unmatched junction bases numbered 2, after V lost 3 bases and J lost 6 bases. CDR3 amino acids: CASSELAGGPNEQFF. CDR3 nucleotides: TGTGCCAGCAGTGAACTAGCGGGGGGGCCCAATGAGCAGTTCTTC.

The chain couples TRBV6-5 to TRBJ2-1, with 8 bases that match TRBD2. The V and J ends lost 7 bases and 7 bases, in that order; junction bases with no gene match: 12. The CDR3 spans 15 residues. Looked up from germline, CDR1 is MNHEY and CDR2 is SVGAGI. The CDR3 bases are TGTGCCAGCACCGGGGGACTAGAAGGGCGGAATGAGCAGTTCTTC. This sequence encodes CASTGGLEGRNEQFF.

J is TRBJ2-7 and V is TRBV10-3; TRBD2 agrees at 9 bases. J was trimmed by 3 bases and V by 10 bases; bases with no gene match: 4. Germline V gene lookup returns CDR1 ENHRY and CDR2 SYGVKD. This CDR3 is built from 12 residues. CDR3 DNA: TGTGCCACGACTAGCGGTCGCTACGAGCAGTACTTC. Translating it yields CATTSGRYEQYF.

The V gene is TRBV5-6, the J gene TRBJ2-7; no firm D call. CDR3 length: 12 residues. CDR1 and CDR2 (germline): SGHDT, YYEEEE. With 4 bases removed from V and 4 bases from J, the gap between germline ends came to 9 bases. The CDR3 sequence is CASSLTDYEQYF. The CDR3 DNA follows: TGTGCCAGCAGCCTAACCGATTACGAGCAGTACTTC. The variable domain in full, with the rest retrieved from reference TRBV5-6 and TRBJ2-7, is DAGVTQSPTHLIKTRGQQVTLRCSPKSGHDTVSWYQQALGQGPQFIFQYYEEEERQRGNFPDRFSGHQFPNYSSELNVNALLLGDSALYLCASSLTDYEQYFGPGTRLTVT.